This paragraph reports one T cell receptor (beta chain). Its antigen is not identified. This specimen belongs to a study of T cells and Merkel cell carcinoma outcomes. CDR3 size: 17 residues. V lost 4 bases to trimming and J lost 4 bases, with 20 bases between them. Per germline, CDR1 SGHDT and CDR2 YYEEEE. Generated by immunoSEQ multiplex PCR, the TCRdb table keeps only in-frame clones and is missing some. The repertoire holds 12,000 or so clones, with less than 97% as singletons. Study-wide results and caveats: Repertoire plus T-cell density reportedly predicted Merkel cell carcinoma outcomes.

The sample was tumor tissue from Merkel cell carcinoma. This TCR was sampled from a human donor with Merkel cell carcinoma. The chain is built from TRBV5-6 and TRBJ2-2; D is possibly TRBD2 (6 bases). The CDR3 is CASSRGGAGLVTGELFF. The DNA of the CDR3 is TGTGCCAGCAGCCGAGGAGGGGCTGGGCTGGTCACCGGGGAGCTGTTTTTT.